The clone carrying this T cell receptor beta chain has more than one count but fewer than ten. Repertoires were generated with immunoSEQ multiplex PCR, while TCRdb's copy carries only in-frame clones and drops some. The sample carries some 200,000 clones, roughly 89% recorded once. The record originates from a study of control samples from healthy donors and cancer patients. The germline gives CDR1 SGHRS, CDR2 YFSETQ. The CDR3 has 14 amino acids. Trimming cost V 4 bases and J 2 bases; bases outside gene matches: 2. Specimen: blood. The chain employs TRBV5-1 and TRBJ1-3; 8 bases fit TRBD1. This receptor was identified in a woman aged 30 to 39 in good health. In nucleotides, the CDR3 is TGCGCCAGCAGCCCAGGGGGCACTGGAAACACCATATATTTT. It encodes CASSPGGTGNTIYF.